This is a list of T cell receptor beta chains from one sample in a study of T cell repertoires in cytomegalovirus infection. One entry per CDR3 protein, called by TCRdb with MiXCR from the reads. The sample carries around 440,000 distinct CDR3 sequences, about 11% recorded once. The source material was PBMCs. Receptor source: a human donor in good health (CMV status not recorded). Some clones in this sample may be carry-over from other donors' samples. Both conserved end residues are part of each CDR3. The order of the fields is J gene, V gene, clone size, D gene, CDR3 DNA, CDR3 protein. The D gene is left open where the match is weak. Not all rows give a size; the values are once, few, many and, for expanded clones, a class.

TRBJ2-2	TRBV10-3	.	TRBD1	TGTGCCATTGGGACAGGGGGTGACACCGGGGAGCTGTTTTTT	CAIGTGGDTGELFF
TRBJ2-3	TRBV2	many	.	TGTGCCAGCAGCGGGGGTCGGGGCACAGATACGCAGTATTTT	CASSGGRGTDTQYF
TRBJ2-5	TRBV28	.	.	TGTGCCAGCAGCCCTACGAACCAAGAGACCCAGTACTTC	CASSPTNQETQYF
TRBJ2-1	TRBV28	many	TRBD2	TGTGCCAGCAGTCCTCCCGGGGGGTACAATGAGCAGTTCTTC	CASSPPGGYNEQFF
TRBJ1-1	TRBV29-1	few	.	TGCAGCGGGATGGACACTGAAGCTTTCTTT	CSGMDTEAFF
TRBJ2-3	TRBV7-6	many	TRBD1	TGTGCCAGCAGCTCCAGACAGGGGGCTCCCCTCACAGATACGCAGTATTTT	CASSSRQGAPLTDTQYF
TRBJ1-3	TRBV6-5	.	.	TGTGCCAGCAGTTACTCGGCTCGCTCTGGAAACACCATATATTTT	CASSYSARSGNTIYF
TRBJ2-5	TRBV10-3	many	.	TGTGCCATCAGCGACATCATTAAGGGCAACCAAGAGACCCAGTACTTC	CAISDIIKGNQETQYF
TRBJ2-1	TRBV3-1	.	TRBD2	TGTGCCAGCAGCCAAGGAATAGCGGGGGCCCAGTTCTTC	CASSQGIAGAQFF
TRBJ1-5	TRBV28	many	.	TGTGCCAGCCTCATGGATGGGGGAGGCGGGCAGCCCCAGCATTTT	CASLMDGGGGQPQHF
TRBJ1-6	TRBV2	many	.	TGTGCCAGCAGGCGTCGAGGACTGGATTCACCCCTCCACTTT	CASRRRGLDSPLHF
TRBJ2-5	TRBV28	many	TRBD2	TGTGCCAGCAGTAGGAGGACTAGCGGGATTGTGGAGACCCAGTACTTC	CASSRRTSGIVETQYF
TRBJ1-6	TRBV19	many	TRBD1	TGTGCCAGTAGCGGGGCGTCAGGGGGCATTAATTCACCCCTCCACTTT	CASSGASGGINSPLHF
TRBJ1-1	TRBV12-3/TRBV12-4	many	.	TGTGCCAGCAGTTTTCGAGGGACTGAAGCTTTCTTT	CASSFRGTEAFF
TRBJ2-7	TRBV6-5	many	TRBD2	TGTGCCAGCAGTTACGCTAGCGGCGACGAGCAGTACTTC	CASSYASGDEQYF
TRBJ2-2	TRBV19	many	.	TGTGCCAGTAGTCTCGGGACTTTGAACACCGGGGAGCTGTTTTTT	CASSLGTLNTGELFF
TRBJ1-1	TRBV12-3/TRBV12-4	many	.	TGTGCCAGCAGTTTTTATGGCGGTAACACTGAAGCTTTCTTT	CASSFYGGNTEAFF
TRBJ2-7	TRBV5-1	many	TRBD2	TGCGCCAGCAGCCCTAAGCCCAGCGGGAGGGGTAACGAGCAGTACTTC	CASSPKPSGRGNEQYF
TRBJ2-3	TRBV23-1	few	TRBD1	TGCGCCAGCAGTCACTCCCCTCCTACGGACAGGCCAGGGTCCGGCACAGATACGCAGTATTTT	CASSHSPPTDRPGSGTDTQYF
TRBJ2-3	TRBV28	.	TRBD2	TGTGCCAGCAGTTTATACGCGGGAGATAAGTTTAGCACAGATACGCAGTATTTT	CASSLYAGDKFSTDTQYF
TRBJ1-1	TRBV30	many	.	TGTGCCTGGAGTGTAGGAATGAACACTGAAGCTTTCTTT	CAWSVGMNTEAFF
TRBJ2-1	TRBV19	many	TRBD2	TGTGCCAGTAGTTCCTGGGTAGCGGGGGACTCCTACAATGAGCAGTTCTTC	CASSSWVAGDSYNEQFF
TRBJ2-3	TRBV15	.	.	TGTGCCACCAGCAGAGAGGGTGCGGGTACCACAGATACGCAGTATTTT	CATSREGAGTTDTQYF
TRBJ1-2	TRBV28	many	TRBD1	TGTGCCAGCAGTTTTGAGGGACAGGGGGCGCGGGGCTACACCTTC	CASSFEGQGARGYTF
TRBJ2-3	TRBV5-1	.	.	TGCGCCAGCAGCTTGGGACTAACCCGCACAGATACGCAGTATTTT	CASSLGLTRTDTQYF
TRBJ2-7	TRBV7-9	.	.	TGTGCCAGCAGCTTAACAAGCAGGGGAGACTACGAGCAGTACTTC	CASSLTSRGDYEQYF
TRBJ1-5	TRBV11-2	few	.	TGTGCCAGCAGCTGGTCTCGGAGAGACAATCAGCCCCAGCATTTT	CASSWSRRDNQPQHF
TRBJ1-4	TRBV5-1	few	TRBD1	TGCGCCAGCAGCAAGGGACAGGAGGCAACTAATGAAAAACTGTTTTTT	CASSKGQEATNEKLFF
TRBJ1-1	TRBV12-5	.	TRBD1	TGTGCTAGTGGTTTGGTTGTTGGGGGACAGGACAACACTGAAGCTTTCTTT	CASGLVVGGQDNTEAFF
TRBJ2-1	TRBV4-1	many	.	TGCGCCAGCAGCCAAGAAAGGGCAGGCTACAATGAGCAGTTCTTC	CASSQERAGYNEQFF
TRBJ1-2	TRBV29-1	few	.	TGCAGCGGATACCCCGACTCAGGGAAGGATGGCTACACCTTC	CSGYPDSGKDGYTF
TRBJ2-7	TRBV7-8	many	.	TGTGCCAGCAGCTTAGCTCTTCGACAGGGACTTACGAGCTCCTACGAGCAGTACTTC	CASSLALRQGLTSSYEQYF
TRBJ2-1	TRBV10-3	many	.	TGTGCCATCAGAGCCGGGGAGGACAATGAGCAGTTCTTC	CAIRAGEDNEQFF
TRBJ2-5	TRBV11-2	many	TRBD2	TGTGCCAGCAGCTTAGAATTTAGCGGGGGCAAGAGAACCCAGTACTTC	CASSLEFSGGKRTQYF
TRBJ2-3	TRBV6-1	many	.	TGTGCCAGCAGTGAAGCTGGCGGCCTCGGGGATACGCAGTATTTT	CASSEAGGLGDTQYF
TRBJ2-5	TRBV11-2	many	.	TGTGCCAGCAGCTCCGGCCTGATGGGAGTGATTTCAGCCGAGACCCAGTACTTC	CASSSGLMGVISAETQYF
TRBJ2-1	TRBV28	.	TRBD2	TGTGCCAGCCGTACACCGGGACTAGCGGGAAAGCCCGACAATGAGCAGTTCTTC	CASRTPGLAGKPDNEQFF
TRBJ1-1	TRBV9	few	TRBD1	TGTGCCAGCAGCGCATACCGGGACAGTGAAGCTTTCTTT	CASSAYRDSEAFF
TRBJ1-1	TRBV7-8	many	TRBD1	TGTGCCAGCAGCTTAGACGGGACAGTAAACACTGAAGCTTTCTTT	CASSLDGTVNTEAFF
TRBJ2-3	TRBV12-3/TRBV12-4	many	TRBD1	TGTGCCAGCAGTTTAGCTACAGGGGCAGCTAGCACAGATACGCAGTATTTT	CASSLATGAASTDTQYF
TRBJ2-5	TRBV4-2	many	.	TGTGCCAGCAGCCAAGAAACCAGGGAAGAGACCCAGTACTTC	CASSQETREETQYF
TRBJ2-3	TRBV7-3	many	TRBD2	TGTGCCAGCAGCTTCGGACTAGCGGGCAGAGATACGCAGTATTTT	CASSFGLAGRDTQYF
TRBJ1-2	TRBV5-5	few	.	TGTGCCAGCAGGTCCCGAGACGGAGATCTTAACTATGGCTACACCTTC	CASRSRDGDLNYGYTF
TRBJ1-3	TRBV18	.	.	TGTGCCAGCTCACCACCAAGCCGTGCAGGTCGCGGAAACACCATATATTTT	CASSPPSRAGRGNTIYF
TRBJ2-3	TRBV4-2	few	.	TGTGCCAGCAGCCCCGGGACACCAAACACAGATACGCAGTATTTT	CASSPGTPNTDTQYF
TRBJ2-7	TRBV15	many	TRBD1	TGTGCCACCAGCAACTACGACAGGGTGGAGCAGTACTTC	CATSNYDRVEQYF
TRBJ2-1	TRBV12-3/TRBV12-4	many	.	TGTGCCAGCAGACCCGGGAGTAGGGTTTCCTACAATGAGCAGTTCTTC	CASRPGSRVSYNEQFF
TRBJ1-6	TRBV6-5	few	TRBD1	TGTGCCAGCAACCGACAGGGCAAGAATTCACCCCTCCACTTT	CASNRQGKNSPLHF
TRBJ2-3	TRBV14	many	TRBD1	TGTGCCAGCAGCCAGCTCAGGACAGGCAGCACAGATACGCAGTATTTT	CASSQLRTGSTDTQYF
TRBJ1-1	TRBV6-5	.	.	TGTGCCAGCAGTTACGAGACCTTGAACACTGAAGCTTTCTTT	CASSYETLNTEAFF
TRBJ2-2	TRBV6-6	once	TRBD2	TGTGCCAGCAGTACCCCTCAGGGAGGGTTCACCGGGGAGCTGTTTTTT	CASSTPQGGFTGELFF
TRBJ2-1	TRBV5-5	many	TRBD2	TGTGCCAGCAGCAGCCCCTCCGGGACTAGCGGATACAATGAGCAGTTCTTC	CASSSPSGTSGYNEQFF
TRBJ2-1	TRBV28	.	TRBD2	TGTGCCAGCGGGGAGACTAGCGGGAGTGATAATGAGCAGTTCTTC	CASGETSGSDNEQFF
TRBJ1-4	TRBV7-2	many	.	TGTGCCAGCAGCCAGGCGCCCGGAAAACTGTTTTTT	CASSQAPGKLFF
TRBJ2-5	TRBV6-5	many	TRBD2	TGTGCCAGCAGTCGACTAAGCGGGGGGGCCTCCCAAGAGACCCAGTACTTC	CASSRLSGGASQETQYF
TRBJ1-1	TRBV6-1	many	TRBD1	TGTGCCAGCAGTTATGCCTACTCGAGGGCAGGGGGCGCTGAAGCTTTCTTT	CASSYAYSRAGGAEAFF
TRBJ2-1	TRBV7-3	many	TRBD1	TGTGCCAGCAGCTTAACAAGGGACAGATCCTACAATGAGCAGTTCTTC	CASSLTRDRSYNEQFF